This T cell receptor (beta chain) comes out of a study of spatial heterogeneity in lung cancer. Background on the study: Raw-read counts averaged over ten per unique TCR and UMI combination.

Time point indicated: sample taken at primary tumor resection. Unsorted whole RNA samples from tumor, nontumor lung or frozen PBMC were sequenced. The study tagged each TCR cDNA molecule with a unique molecular identifier. TCRdb processed the 5' RACE reads anew with MiXCR; each CDR3 protein has one entry. The data contain a few thousand distinct CDR3 sequences, 8% to 9% of them singletons. The study's findings and limits: Among blood samples, ubiquitous expanded tumor TCRs appeared more at resection than at follow-up.

CDR1 is SGHTA and CDR2 is FQGTGA in the germline V gene. CDR3 length equals 14 residues. V dropped 6 bases and J dropped 5 bases, with 15 bases sitting between them. This clonotype was detected ten times or more. What it binds is not known. This sequence was found in a female donor with early-stage non-small cell lung cancer. The starting material was PBMCs, obtained at surgery. The chain combines TRBV7-3 with TRBJ2-3; TRBD2 might be the D (7 bases). Here the CDR3 reads CASSSGGPVDTQYF. The DNA for the CDR3 is TGTGCCAGCAGTTCCGGGGGGCCGGTAGATACGCAGTATTTT.